These T cell receptor beta chains were read from a single sample in a study of T cell responses to AZD1222 COVID-19 vaccine. Some clones are missing from TCRdb's copy, which holds only in-frame ones; the method was immunoSEQ multiplex PCR. Among some 95,000 clones listed, 88% were seen once. Material: peripheral blood, obtained 28 days after the second AZD1222 dose. Receptor source: an adult who received the AZD1222 COVID-19 vaccine. Both conserved end residues are part of each CDR3. Fields, in order: D gene, J gene, clone size, V gene, CDR3 DNA, CDR3 protein. A D gene is named only where the DNA matches it firmly. Where a row states a size, it is once, few, many or the class of an expanded clone; other rows omit it.

.,TRBJ1-4,once,TRBV11-2,TGTGCCAGCAGCTTAGATAGACAGACTAATGAAAAACTGTTTTTT,CASSLDRQTNEKLFF
.,TRBJ1-6,.,TRBV5-1,TGCGCCAGCAGCTTGGAGGCCAGAGTTTATAATTCACCCCTCCACTTT,CASSLEARVYNSPLHF
.,TRBJ2-6,.,TRBV5-6,TGTGCCAGCAGCTCTGGGGCCAACGTCCTGACTTTC,CASSSGANVLTF
TRBD1,TRBJ1-1,.,TRBV28,TGTGCCAGCAGTTCTACAGGGGCCAAGAACACTGAAGCTTTCTTT,CASSSTGAKNTEAFF
.,TRBJ1-3,.,TRBV18,TGTGCCAGCTCATCGGCTGACTCTGGAAACACCATATATTTT,CASSSADSGNTIYF
.,TRBJ1-1,few,TRBV16,TGTGCCAGCAGCCAATTCGGGTGGTACTGGAACACTGAAGCTTTCTTT,CASSQFGWYWNTEAFF
TRBD1,TRBJ1-2,.,TRBV6-5,TGTGCCAGCAGTTACTCGGGACAGGGGCACTATGGCTACACCTTC,CASSYSGQGHYGYTF
TRBD1,TRBJ2-3,.,TRBV25-1,TGTGCCAGCAGTGATAGGGACAGGGCCTCCGATACGCAGTATTTT,CASSDRDRASDTQYF
.,TRBJ2-7,.,TRBV11-3,TGTGCCAGCAGCGTCGGGGCCCAAGGCGAGCAGTACTTC,CASSVGAQGEQYF
TRBD1,TRBJ1-5,.,TRBV28,TGTGCCAGCAGGCCTGGTACAGGGGTAGTTAGTCAGCCCCAGCATTTT,CASRPGTGVVSQPQHF
.,TRBJ1-2,few,TRBV13,TGTGCCAGCAGCTTTCTACAGATTAACTATGGCTACACCTTC,CASSFLQINYGYTF
.,TRBJ2-7,.,TRBV5-1,TGCGCCAGCAGACCGCTACTGGGGAGCCCCGAGCAGTACTTC,CASRPLLGSPEQYF
.,TRBJ2-1,.,TRBV5-8,TGTGCCAGCAGCTCAATGGACGGGAGCTCCTACAATGAGCAGTTCTTC,CASSSMDGSSYNEQFF
.,TRBJ1-4,.,TRBV19,TGTGCCAGTATCCTGGGAGGCGGGGGCCATAAACTGTTTTTT,CASILGGGGHKLFF
.,TRBJ2-7,.,TRBV30,TGTGCCTGGAGTAGCATGGGGGGACGGGAGCAGTACTTC,CAWSSMGGREQYF
.,TRBJ1-3,.,TRBV27,TGTGCCAGCAGTTTGGGAGGGCATGGAAACACCATATATTTT,CASSLGGHGNTIYF
.,TRBJ1-1,.,TRBV27,TGTGCCAGCAGTTTAATAGGGAACACTGAAGCTTTCTTT,CASSLIGNTEAFF
.,TRBJ2-7,.,TRBV13,TGTGCCAGCAGCTTAGGGACAACCTACGAGCAGTACTTC,CASSLGTTYEQYF
.,TRBJ1-5,.,TRBV7-8,TGTGCCAGCAGCTTGGAACCCGGACAGTATAGCAATCAGCCCCAGCATTTT,CASSLEPGQYSNQPQHF
.,TRBJ1-2,.,TRBV27,TGTGCCAGCAGTTTCGCCGGAGCGAGCGGCTACACCTTC,CASSFAGASGYTF
TRBD2,TRBJ2-4,once,TRBV25-1,TGTGCCAGCAGTGAGGGACTACAAAACATTCAGTACTTC,CASSEGLQNIQYF
TRBD1,TRBJ2-2,.,TRBV5-1,TGCGCCAGCGCTAAAGGGGGCGTGAACGGGGAGCTGTTTTTT,CASAKGGVNGELFF
.,TRBJ1-5,once,TRBV15,TGTGCCACCAGCAGAGTCCAAGGGATACTCAATCAGCCCCAGCATTTT,CATSRVQGILNQPQHF
.,TRBJ2-7,.,TRBV12-3/TRBV12-4,TGTGCCAGCAGTTTTGACGGTACCTACGAGCAGTACTTC,CASSFDGTYEQYF
TRBD1,TRBJ1-2,once,TRBV28,TGTGCCAGCAGTTTCAGGGGGTATGGCTACACCTTC,CASSFRGYGYTF
.,TRBJ1-1,.,TRBV5-4,TGTGCCAGCAGCCCCATCAGAAATTTTCCACAGGCAGGGAACACTGAAGCTTTCTTT,CASSPIRNFPQAGNTEAFF
TRBD1,TRBJ1-2,.,TRBV5-8,TGTGCCAGCAGCTCCCGGACAGGGGGCTCCTATGGCTACACCTTC,CASSSRTGGSYGYTF
TRBD2,TRBJ2-1,.,TRBV5-1,TGCGCCAGCAGCTTGGAGGGACTAGTCCCAACTGGCAACTACAATGAGCAGTTCTTC,CASSLEGLVPTGNYNEQFF
TRBD1,TRBJ2-7,.,TRBV29-1,TGCAGCGTAGGAACGGACAGGACCTACGAGCAGTACTTC,CSVGTDRTYEQYF
.,TRBJ2-4,.,TRBV5-1,TGCGCCAGCAGCTTTCAGGGGGGCGAAATAGCCAAAAACATTCAGTACTTC,CASSFQGGEIAKNIQYF
.,TRBJ2-1,.,TRBV11-2,TGTGCCAGCAGCTTAAGTCTGCCGGACTACAATGAGCAGTTCTTC,CASSLSLPDYNEQFF
.,TRBJ1-4,.,TRBV19,TGTGCCAGTAGCCCGGGCCCCTCAGAAAAACTGTTTTTT,CASSPGPSEKLFF
.,TRBJ2-3,.,TRBV10-3,TGTGCCATCAGTGGGCTTCCAGGGCGGCTTGAAGATACGCAGTATTTT,CAISGLPGRLEDTQYF
TRBD2,TRBJ2-2,.,TRBV11-3,TGTGCCAGCAGCGCCGGGGGTAGCGGGAGGGCCTTGGGAACCGGGGAGCTGTTTTTT,CASSAGGSGRALGTGELFF
.,TRBJ1-3,.,TRBV5-1,TGCGCCAGCAGCTTGTCAGTCAGCTCTGGAAACACCATATATTTT,CASSLSVSSGNTIYF
.,TRBJ1-6,.,TRBV27,TGTGCCAGCAGTTTAAAGGGCTGGGCTTCACCCCTCCACTTT,CASSLKGWASPLHF
TRBD1,TRBJ1-3,.,TRBV7-6,TGTGCCAGCAGCTTATTAAGTTCCGGGACAGGGACTGGAAACACCATATATTTT,CASSLLSSGTGTGNTIYF
.,TRBJ2-7,.,TRBV3-1/TRBV3-2,TGTGCCAGCAGCCAGTCTGGATCTGGATACGAGCAGTACTTC,CASSQSGSGYEQYF
.,TRBJ1-1,.,TRBV15,TGTGCCACCAGCAAAAAGGACCGTCGTGAAGCTTTCTTT,CATSKKDRREAFF
TRBD1,TRBJ1-2,once,TRBV29-1,TGCAGCGTTGTGCGGACAGGGGAGAGGGGCTACACCTTC,CSVVRTGERGYTF
.,TRBJ2-5,.,TRBV18,TGTGCCAGCTCACCGTCGGGATCCGAGACCCAGTACTTC,CASSPSGSETQYF